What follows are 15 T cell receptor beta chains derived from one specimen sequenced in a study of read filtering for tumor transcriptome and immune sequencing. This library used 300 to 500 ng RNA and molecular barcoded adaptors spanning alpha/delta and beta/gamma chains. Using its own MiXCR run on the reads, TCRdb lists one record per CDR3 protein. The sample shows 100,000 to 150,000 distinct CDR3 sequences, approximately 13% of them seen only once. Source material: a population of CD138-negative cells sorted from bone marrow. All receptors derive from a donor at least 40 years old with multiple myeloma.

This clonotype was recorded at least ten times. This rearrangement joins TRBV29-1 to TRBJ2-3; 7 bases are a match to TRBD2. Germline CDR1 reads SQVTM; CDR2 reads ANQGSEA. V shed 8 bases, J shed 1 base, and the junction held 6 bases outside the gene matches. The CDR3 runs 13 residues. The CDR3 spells CSHGRGGTDTQYF. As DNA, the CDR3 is TGCAGCCATGGACGGGGGGGCACAGATACGCAGTATTTT.

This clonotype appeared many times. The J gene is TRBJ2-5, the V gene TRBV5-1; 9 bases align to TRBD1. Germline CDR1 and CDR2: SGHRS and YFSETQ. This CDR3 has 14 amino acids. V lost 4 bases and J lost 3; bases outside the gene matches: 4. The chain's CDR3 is CASSTRQGEETQYF. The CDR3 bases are TGCGCCAGCAGCACCAGACAGGGGGAAGAGACCCAGTACTTC.

CDR3 DNA sequence: TGTGCCAGCAGTCCGACTAGCCTGAGCTCCTACAATGAGCAGTTCTTC. This codes for CASSPTSLSSYNEQFF. The chain recombines TRBV7-3 with TRBJ2-1; 7 bases agree with TRBD2. The V segment lost 6 bases and the J segment 0 bases; nucleotides outside the gene matches: 8. CDR1 SGHTA and CDR2 FQGTGA come from the germline V gene. The CDR3 consists of 16 residues.

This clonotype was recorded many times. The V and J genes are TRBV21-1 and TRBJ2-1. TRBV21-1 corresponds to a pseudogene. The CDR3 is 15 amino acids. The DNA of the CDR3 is TGTGCCAGCAGCAAAGTTCGGCGGACCTACAATGAGCAGTTCTTC. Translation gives CASSKVRRTYNEQFF.

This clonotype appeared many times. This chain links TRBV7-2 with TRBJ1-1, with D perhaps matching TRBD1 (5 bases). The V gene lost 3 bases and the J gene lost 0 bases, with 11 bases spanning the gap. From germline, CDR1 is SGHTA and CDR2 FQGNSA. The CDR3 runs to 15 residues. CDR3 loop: CASSFVGHLNTEAFF. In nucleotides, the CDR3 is TGTGCCAGCAGCTTCGTCGGACATCTGAACACTGAAGCTTTCTTT.

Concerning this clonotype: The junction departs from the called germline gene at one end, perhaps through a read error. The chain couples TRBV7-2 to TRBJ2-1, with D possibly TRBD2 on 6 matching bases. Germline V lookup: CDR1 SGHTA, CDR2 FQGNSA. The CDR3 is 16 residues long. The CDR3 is CASSRSGSSSYKEQFF. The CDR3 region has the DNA TGTGCCAGCAGCCGCTCCGGGAGTAGCTCCTACAAGGAGCAGTTCTTC.

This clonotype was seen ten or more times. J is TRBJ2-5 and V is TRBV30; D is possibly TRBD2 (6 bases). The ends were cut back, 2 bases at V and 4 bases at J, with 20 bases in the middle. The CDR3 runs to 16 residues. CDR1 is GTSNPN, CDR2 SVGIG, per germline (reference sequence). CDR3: CAWSKLARPRGETQYF. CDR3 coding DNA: TGTGCCTGGAGTAAACTAGCCAGGCCGAGGGGAGAGACCCAGTACTTC.

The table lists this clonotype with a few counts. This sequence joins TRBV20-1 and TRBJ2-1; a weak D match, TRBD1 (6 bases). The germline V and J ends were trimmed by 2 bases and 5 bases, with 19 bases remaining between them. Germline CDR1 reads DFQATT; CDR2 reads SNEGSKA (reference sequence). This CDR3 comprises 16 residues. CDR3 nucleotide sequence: TGCAGTGCTAGACCCCCCGGGACATTCCTTAACAATGAGCAGTTCTTC. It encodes CSARPPGTFLNNEQFF.

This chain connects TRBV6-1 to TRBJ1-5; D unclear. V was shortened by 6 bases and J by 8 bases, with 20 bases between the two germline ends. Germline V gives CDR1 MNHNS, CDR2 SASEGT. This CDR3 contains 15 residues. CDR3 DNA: TGTGCCAGCAGCCTTAGAGACCCCTTGGGAAAGCCCCAGCATTTT. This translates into CASSLRDPLGKPQHF.

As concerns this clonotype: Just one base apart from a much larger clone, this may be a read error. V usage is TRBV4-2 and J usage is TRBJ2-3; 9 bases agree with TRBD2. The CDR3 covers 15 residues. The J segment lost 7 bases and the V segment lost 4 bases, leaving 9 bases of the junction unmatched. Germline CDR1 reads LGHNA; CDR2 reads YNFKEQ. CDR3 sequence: CASSPEAGGTNTQYF. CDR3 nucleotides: TGTGCCAGCAGCCCCGAGGCGGGAGGGACGAATACGCAGTATTTT.

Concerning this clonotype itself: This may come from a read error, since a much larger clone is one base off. The CDR3 DNA reads TGTGCCAGCAGCAAAGGAATATATACGCAGTATTTT. This translates into CASSKGIYTQYF. V and J are TRBV3-1 and TRBJ2-3; D call uncertain. The ends were cut back, 5 bases at V and 7 bases at J, with 10 bases in the middle. The V gene's germline CDR1 is LGHDT and CDR2 YNNKEL (reference sequence). CDR3 length: 12 residues.

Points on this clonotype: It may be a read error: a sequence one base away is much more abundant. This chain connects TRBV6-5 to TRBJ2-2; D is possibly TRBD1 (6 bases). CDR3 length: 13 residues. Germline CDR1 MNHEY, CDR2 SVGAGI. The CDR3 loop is CVSSGRDTTRLFF. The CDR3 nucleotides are TGTGTCAGCAGTGGCAGGGACACCACTCGGCTGTTTTTT.

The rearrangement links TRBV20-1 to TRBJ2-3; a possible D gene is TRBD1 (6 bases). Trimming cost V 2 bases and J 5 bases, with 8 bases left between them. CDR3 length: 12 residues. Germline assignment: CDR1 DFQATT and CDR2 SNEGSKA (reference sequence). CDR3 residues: CSARLGGDTQYF. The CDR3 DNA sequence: TGCAGTGCTAGACTAGGGGGAGATACGCAGTATTTT.

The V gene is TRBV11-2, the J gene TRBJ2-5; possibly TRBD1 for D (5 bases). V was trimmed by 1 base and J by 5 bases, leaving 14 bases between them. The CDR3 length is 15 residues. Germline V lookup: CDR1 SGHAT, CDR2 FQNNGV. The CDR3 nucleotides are TGTGCCAGCAGCTTAGCGGGTCAGGGTTGGGAGACCCAGTACTTC. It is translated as CASSLAGQGWETQYF.

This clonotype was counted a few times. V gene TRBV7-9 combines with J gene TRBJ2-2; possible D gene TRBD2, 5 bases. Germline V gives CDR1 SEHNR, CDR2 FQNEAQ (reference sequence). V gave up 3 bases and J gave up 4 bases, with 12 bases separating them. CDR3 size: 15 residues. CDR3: CASSFAASGTGELFF. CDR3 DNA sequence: TGTGCCAGCAGCTTCGCCGCAAGCGGCACCGGGGAGCTGTTTTTT.